This TCR beta chain was captured by sequencing in a study of shared clonotypes between healthy human individuals. The overall study: The plates for each donor numbered three CD4 naive, three CD4 memory, two CD8 naive and one CD8 memory.

The CDR3 loop spans 15 amino acids. V was cut by 6 bases and J by 4 bases, with 18 bases left in between. CDR1 and CDR2 (germline): SGHTS, YDEGEE. The study separated CD4+ cells into CD45RA+ naive and CD45RA-negative memory subsets. TCRdb's copy holds only in-frame clones and misses some; the assay was immunoSEQ multiplex PCR. Of 2 million to 2.5 million clones listed, around 93% are singletons. The specimen was naive CD4+ T cells from PBMCs. Subset noted: CD45RA+ positively selected. This clonotype was obtained from a man aged 18-30 years in good health. Some clones in this sample may be carry-over from other donors' samples. The V gene is TRBV5-8, the J gene TRBJ2-3; the D gene is possibly TRBD2 (5 bases). The chain's CDR3 is CASNPGVGAADTQYF. CDR3 nucleotide sequence: TGTGCCAGCAACCCCGGGGTGGGCGCGGCAGATACGCAGTATTTT.